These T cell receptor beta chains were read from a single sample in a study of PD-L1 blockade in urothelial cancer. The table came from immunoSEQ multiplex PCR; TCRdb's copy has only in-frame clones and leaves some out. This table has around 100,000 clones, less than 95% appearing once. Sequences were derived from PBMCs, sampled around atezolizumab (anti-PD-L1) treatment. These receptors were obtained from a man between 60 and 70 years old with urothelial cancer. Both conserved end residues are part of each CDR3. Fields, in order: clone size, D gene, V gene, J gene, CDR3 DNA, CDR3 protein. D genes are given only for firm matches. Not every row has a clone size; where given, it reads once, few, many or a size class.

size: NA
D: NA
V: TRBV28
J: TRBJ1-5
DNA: TGTGCCAGCAGGGGAAGGGGGGGGAATCAGCCCCAGCATTTT
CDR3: CASRGRGGNQPQHF

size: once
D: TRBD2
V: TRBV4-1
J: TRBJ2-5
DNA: TGCGCCAGCAGCCCTTCAGTAGCGGGGAGGAAGACCCAGTACTTC
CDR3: CASSPSVAGRKTQYF

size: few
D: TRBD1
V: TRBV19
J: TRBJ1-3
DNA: TGTGCCAGTACTTCGACAGGGACGGGAAACACCATATATTTT
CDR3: CASTSTGTGNTIYF

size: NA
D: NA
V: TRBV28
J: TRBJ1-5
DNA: TGTGCCAGCAGTCTTGAGGGTCAGCCCCAGCATTTT
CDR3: CASSLEGQPQHF

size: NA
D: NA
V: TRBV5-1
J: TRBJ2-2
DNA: TGCGCCAGCAGCTTGGGGTCCTCGGTAACCGGGGAGCTGTTTTTT
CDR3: CASSLGSSVTGELFF

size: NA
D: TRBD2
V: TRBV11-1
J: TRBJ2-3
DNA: TGTGCCAGCAGCTTCCGGAAGCGGGAGCGATTCACAGATACGCAGTATTTT
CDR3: CASSFRKRERFTDTQYF

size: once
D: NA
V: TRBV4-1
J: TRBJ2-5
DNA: TGCGCCAGCAGCTTCCGGGACCAAGAGACCCAGTACTTC
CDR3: CASSFRDQETQYF

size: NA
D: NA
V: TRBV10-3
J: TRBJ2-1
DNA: TGTGCCATCAGTGCCCCCTCCGCCAGATACAATGAGCAGTTCTTC
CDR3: CAISAPSARYNEQFF

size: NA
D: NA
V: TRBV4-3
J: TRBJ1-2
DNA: TGCGCCAGCAGCCAAGTAGGAATCCAGGGGAGAGGTTATGGCTACACCTTC
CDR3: CASSQVGIQGRGYGYTF

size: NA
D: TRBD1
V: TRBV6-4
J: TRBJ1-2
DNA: TGTGCCAGCAGTGGACAGGGATTGGGTGGCTACACCTTC
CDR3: CASSGQGLGGYTF

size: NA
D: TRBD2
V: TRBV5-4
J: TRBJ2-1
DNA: TGTGCCAGCAGCGCAGGACTAGCGGGGACCTACAATGAGCAGTTCTTC
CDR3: CASSAGLAGTYNEQFF

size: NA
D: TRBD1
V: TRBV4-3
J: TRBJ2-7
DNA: TGCGCCAGCAGCCAAGTATTCGGGACAGGGTCTGAGCAGTACTTC
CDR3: CASSQVFGTGSEQYF

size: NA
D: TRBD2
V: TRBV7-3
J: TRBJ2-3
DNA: TGTGCCAGCAGCCTAGCGGGTGTACTAGATACGCAGTATTTT
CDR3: CASSLAGVLDTQYF

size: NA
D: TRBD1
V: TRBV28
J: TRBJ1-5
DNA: TGTGCCAGCGTTAGACAGGGGGGGAATCAGCCCCAGCATTTT
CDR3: CASVRQGGNQPQHF

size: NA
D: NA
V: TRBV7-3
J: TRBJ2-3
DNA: TGTGCCAGCAGCTTATTGGGCAGGACTAGCACAGATACGCAGTATTTT
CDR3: CASSLLGRTSTDTQYF

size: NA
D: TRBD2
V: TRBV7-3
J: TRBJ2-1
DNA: TGTGCCAGCAGCTTGACTAGCGGGAGTTTAAATGAGCAGTTCTTC
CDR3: CASSLTSGSLNEQFF

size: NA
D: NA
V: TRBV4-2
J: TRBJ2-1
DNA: TGTGCCAGCAGCCAACAGGGGACCGCCTACAATGAGCAGTTCTTC
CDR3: CASSQQGTAYNEQFF

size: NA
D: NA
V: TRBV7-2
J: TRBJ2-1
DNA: TGTGCCAGCAGCAAATCTAGCCAGTCCTACAATGAGCAGTTCTTC
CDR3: CASSKSSQSYNEQFF

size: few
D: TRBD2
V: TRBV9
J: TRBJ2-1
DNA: TGTGCCAGCAGCGTAGGTCCGGGGGGGAGCAACAATGAGCAGTTCTTC
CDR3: CASSVGPGGSNNEQFF

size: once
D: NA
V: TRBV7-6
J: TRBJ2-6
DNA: TGTGCCAGCAGCTTAAACGCAGGGGCCGGGGCCAACGTCCTGACTTTC
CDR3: CASSLNAGAGANVLTF

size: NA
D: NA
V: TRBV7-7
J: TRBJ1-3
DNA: TGTGCCAGCAGCCCCGGGGGATCGGCAAACACCATATATTTT
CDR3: CASSPGGSANTIYF

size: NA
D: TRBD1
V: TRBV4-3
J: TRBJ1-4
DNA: TGCGCCAGCAGCCAATCGACAGGGGAAAATGAAAAACTGTTTTTT
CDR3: CASSQSTGENEKLFF

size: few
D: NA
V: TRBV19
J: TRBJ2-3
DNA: TGTGCCAGTAGTATAGCTACAGGGAGTCCGCAGTATTTT
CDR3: CASSIATGSPQYF

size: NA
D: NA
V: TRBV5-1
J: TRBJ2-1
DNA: TGCGCCACGGCGAGGGGTCGGGGGATTTACAATGAGCAGTTCTTC
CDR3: CATARGRGIYNEQFF

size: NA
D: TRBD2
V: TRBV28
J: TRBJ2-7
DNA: TGTGCCAGCAGTACTAGCGGCCTGAGCTCCTACGAGCAGTACTTC
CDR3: CASSTSGLSSYEQYF

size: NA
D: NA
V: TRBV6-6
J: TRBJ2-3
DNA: TGTGCCAGCAGTTACTCGACAGAATCTTTAAGTATTTCGCAGTATTTT
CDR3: CASSYSTESLSISQYF

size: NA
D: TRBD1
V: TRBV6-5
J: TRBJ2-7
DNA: TGTGCCAGCAGTTCCCCGGGGACAGGGACGTACTTC
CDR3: CASSSPGTGTYF

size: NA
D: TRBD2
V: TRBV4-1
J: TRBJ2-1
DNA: TGCGCCAGCAGCTCCCGGGGGGGGGACAATGAGCAGTTCTTC
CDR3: CASSSRGGDNEQFF

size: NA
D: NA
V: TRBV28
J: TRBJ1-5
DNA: TGTGCCAGCAGTTTATTGACAGGTGATAGCAATCAGCCCCAGCATTTT
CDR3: CASSLLTGDSNQPQHF

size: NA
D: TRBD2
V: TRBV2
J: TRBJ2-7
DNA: TGTGCCAGCAGTGCGGGGGGACTCTTCCTCGGCGAGCAGTACTTC
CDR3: CASSAGGLFLGEQYF

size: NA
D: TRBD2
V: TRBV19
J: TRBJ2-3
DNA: TGTGCCAGTAGTACTGGTAGCGGGAGTGGGACAGATACGCAGTATTTT
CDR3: CASSTGSGSGTDTQYF

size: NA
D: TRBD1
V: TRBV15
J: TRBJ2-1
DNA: TGTGCCACCAGCAGGGGGACAGTGCCTGAGGGGGAGCAGTTCTTC
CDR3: CATSRGTVPEGEQFF

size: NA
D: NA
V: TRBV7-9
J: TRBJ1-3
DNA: TGTGCCAGCAGCTTTAACCCGGACAGCTCTGGAAACACCATATATTTT
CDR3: CASSFNPDSSGNTIYF

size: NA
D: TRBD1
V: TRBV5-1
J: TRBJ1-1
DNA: TGCGCCAGCAGCTTGGGGGACAGGGGGCGTAACACTGAAGCTTTCTTT
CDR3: CASSLGDRGRNTEAFF

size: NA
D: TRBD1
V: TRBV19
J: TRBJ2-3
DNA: TGTGCCAGTAGATCGACGACAGGGAACACAGATACGCAGTATTTT
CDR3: CASRSTTGNTDTQYF

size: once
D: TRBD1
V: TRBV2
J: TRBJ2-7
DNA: TGTGCCAGCAGCGAACCTTCCGGGACAGGGGGCCATTACGAGCAGTACTTC
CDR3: CASSEPSGTGGHYEQYF

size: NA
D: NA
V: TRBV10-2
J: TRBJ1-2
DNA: TGCGCCAGCAGTGATGCCGACGCTTGGGGAGGGGGCTACACCTTC
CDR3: CASSDADAWGGGYTF

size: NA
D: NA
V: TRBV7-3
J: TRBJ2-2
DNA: TGTGCCAGCAGCTTATACCCGAGCGGAAGGACCGGGGAGCTGTTTTTT
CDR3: CASSLYPSGRTGELFF

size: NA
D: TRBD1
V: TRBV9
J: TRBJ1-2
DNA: TGTGCCAGCAGCGGGACAGGGGTCGGCTACACCTTC
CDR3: CASSGTGVGYTF

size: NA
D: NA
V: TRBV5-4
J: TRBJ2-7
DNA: TGTGCCAGCAGCTTACCTGGTAGAACTGACGAGCAGTACTTC
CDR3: CASSLPGRTDEQYF

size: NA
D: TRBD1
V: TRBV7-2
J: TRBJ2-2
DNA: TGTGCCAGCAGTTCACAGGGGATCGGTGGCGGGGAGCTGTTTTTT
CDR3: CASSSQGIGGGELFF

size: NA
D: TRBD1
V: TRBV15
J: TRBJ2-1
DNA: TGTGCCACCAGCAGGGGACAGAGCTCCTACAATGAGCAGTTCTTC
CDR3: CATSRGQSSYNEQFF

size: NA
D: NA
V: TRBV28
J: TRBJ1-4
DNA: TGTGCCAGCAGTTCCGGTCGCAGGGGATATGGTGAAAAACTGTTTTTT
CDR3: CASSSGRRGYGEKLFF

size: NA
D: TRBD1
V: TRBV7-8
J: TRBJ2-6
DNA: TGTGCCAGCAGCTTAGTTCTGGGACAGAGCTCTGGGGCCAACGTCCTGACTTTC
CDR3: CASSLVLGQSSGANVLTF

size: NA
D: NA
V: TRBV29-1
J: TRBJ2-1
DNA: TGCAGCGTTAGTGGCGGGGGCCGCTCCTACAATGAGCAGTTCTTC
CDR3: CSVSGGGRSYNEQFF

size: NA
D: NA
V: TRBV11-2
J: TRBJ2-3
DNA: TGTGCCAGCAGCCAGTTAGCCTTGGCGACGCAGTATTTT
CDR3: CASSQLALATQYF

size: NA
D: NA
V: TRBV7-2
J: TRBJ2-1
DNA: TGTGCCAGCAGCTCCCTGGGGAGAGCGGGTGAGCAGTTCTTC
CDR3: CASSSLGRAGEQFF

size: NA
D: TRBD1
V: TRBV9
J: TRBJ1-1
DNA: TGTGCCAGCAGCGTAGCTACAGGGGGCTTGAACACTGAAGCTTTCTTT
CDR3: CASSVATGGLNTEAFF

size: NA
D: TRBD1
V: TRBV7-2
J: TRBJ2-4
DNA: TGTGCCAGCAGCTTAGGAACAGGGGGATCCAGAAACATTCAGTACTTC
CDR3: CASSLGTGGSRNIQYF

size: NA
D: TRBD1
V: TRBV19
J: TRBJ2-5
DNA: TGTGCCAGTAGTATTAGGGGGCGACGGGAGACCCAGTACTTC
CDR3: CASSIRGRRETQYF